This T cell receptor (beta chain) comes out of a study of regulatory T cells in long-lasting Graves disease. The TCR beta library used iRepertoire HTBI primers with Arm-PCR amplification of CDR3. From the multiplex PCR reads, TCRdb called clonotypes with MiXCR, one entry per CDR3 protein. There are about 620,000 distinct CDR3 sequences in the sample; roughly 15% occur only once, and about 17% lies in the top ten. This clonotype has at least ten counts. Regarding time point: newly diagnosed GD, antithyroid drugs for less than 3 months. After RNA was extracted from PBMCs, the TCR library was made from it. The sample was also linked to a second study, of T cells in Graves' hyperthyroidism and ophthalmopathy. That investigation notes: TCR CDR3 regions were first amplified by RT-PCR with HTBI primers. Prediction of ophthalmopathy progression came a median around 6 months pre-onset.

The specimen comprised peripheral blood mononuclear cells (PBMCs), sampled at new diagnosis, from a patient treated with antithyroid drugs. The clonotype comes from a woman aged 25 to 39 with Graves disease.

The CDR3 protein is CASSRGTAGTNEKLFF. The CDR3 nucleotides read TGTGCCAGCAGCCGCGGGACAGCTGGAACTAATGAAAAACTGTTTTTT. The rearrangement joins TRBV7-9 to TRBJ1-4, with TRBD1 identical over 7 bases. The CDR3 length is 16 residues. The V gene's germline CDR1 is SEHNR and CDR2 FQNEAQ (reference sequence). Trimming removed 5 bases from V and 1 base from J; junction bases left unmatched: 7.